The next 21 T cell receptor beta chains were all read from a single sample in a study of blood T cell repertoires in COVID-19. The protocol was immunoSEQ multiplex PCR, while the TCRdb copy is restricted to in-frame clones and leaves out a portion. The table shows about 150,000 clones, with more than 85% occurring only once. The sample comprised peripheral blood. These receptors came from a woman between 65 and 79 years old with acute or convalescent COVID-19.

This clone was seen once. This chain connects TRBV2 to TRBJ1-2; no reliable D call. CDR1 is SNHLY, CDR2 FYNNEI, per germline. V was trimmed by 4 bases and J by 8 bases, leaving 20 bases between them. The CDR3 contains 15 residues. The CDR3: CASSVVEGTASGYTF. CDR3 sequence (DNA): TGTGCCAGCAGTGTCGTCGAGGGAACTGCTAGCGGCTACACCTTC.

The genes are TRBV29-1 and TRBJ2-2; D possibly corresponds to TRBD1 (6 bases). The CDR3 consists of 16 residues. Trimming cost V 5 bases and J 3 bases, with 19 bases left between them. Germline CDR1 and CDR2: SQVTM and ANQGSEA. CDR3 in amino acids: CSVLARPDRYTGELFF. CDR3 DNA sequence: TGCAGCGTTCTAGCCCGACCCGACAGGTACACCGGGGAGCTGTTTTTT.

Regarding this clone: Other nucleotide sequences from this sample produce the same CDR3. The chain recombines TRBV2 with TRBJ1-2; 7 bases are shared with TRBD1. V lost 2 bases, J lost 4 bases, and 7 bases stayed unmatched. This CDR3 is built from 15 residues. The V gene's germline CDR1 is SNHLY and CDR2 FYNNEI. The CDR3 sequence: CASSERQGVIYGYTF. DNA of the CDR3: TGTGCCAGCAGTGAACGGCAGGGGGTGATCTATGGCTACACCTTC.

The chain uses TRBV13 and TRBJ1-4; 8 bases line up with TRBD1. Germline V gene data show CDR1 as PRHDT and CDR2 as FYEKMQ (reference sequence). Unmatched junction bases numbered 10, after V lost 5 bases and J lost 8 bases. The CDR3 has 15 amino acids. The CDR3 reads CASSAQGAQREKLFF. In DNA, the CDR3 is TGTGCCAGCAGCGCGCAGGGGGCCCAAAGAGAAAAACTGTTTTTT.

The V call is TRBV18, the J call TRBJ1-1; tentatively, D is TRBD1 (5 bases). In germline, CDR1 is KGHSH, CDR2 LQKENI. V lost 4 bases, J lost 5 bases, and 17 bases lay in between. The CDR3 sequence is 15 residues long. CDR3 bases: TGTGCCAGCTCACTCACACACCAGGGTCAGACTGAAGCTTTCTTT. Protein: CASSLTHQGQTEAFF.

The chain uses TRBV4-1 and TRBJ2-7; D perhaps matches TRBD1 (6 bases). This CDR3 region has 13 residues. With 3 bases removed from V and 9 bases from J, the gap between germline ends came to 15 bases. The germline V gene has CDR1 MGHRA and CDR2 YSYEKL. CDR3 protein: CASSHSNQGRQYV. In DNA form, the CDR3 reads TGCGCCAGCAGCCACTCAAACCAGGGGCGGCAGTACGTC.

The chain has TRBV27 and TRBJ2-1, with D possibly matching TRBD2 (5 bases). Germline V gene sequence: CDR1 MNHEY, CDR2 SMNVEV (reference sequence). This CDR3 is 15 amino acids long. V shed 5 bases and J shed 2 bases, with 13 bases lying between them. The CDR3 here is CASSPLATTYNEQFF. DNA of the CDR3: TGTGCCAGCAGTCCTCTAGCTACTACCTACAATGAGCAGTTCTTC.

The V and J genes are TRBV5-1 and TRBJ1-4; tentatively, D is TRBD1 (5 bases). The CDR3 totals 14 residues. Trimming stripped 4 bases from V and 6 bases from J, with 13 bases between. Germline V gene data show CDR1 as SGHRS and CDR2 as YFSETQ. CDR3: CASSLQGGDEKLFF. CDR3 nucleotide sequence: TGCGCCAGCAGCCTTCAGGGCGGGGATGAAAAACTGTTTTTT.

The chain has TRBV28 and TRBJ2-7; a weak D match, TRBD2 (6 bases). The CDR3 totals 13 residues. CDR1 is MDHEN and CDR2 is SYDVKM in the germline V gene. The V end lost 6 bases, the J end lost 0 bases, and 9 bases lay between the germline ends. The CDR3 DNA sequence: TGTGCCAGCAGCCCCGGGAGCTCCTACGAGCAGTACGTC. This encodes CASSPGSSYEQYV.

In this sample, this clone turned up a few times. The chain combines TRBV7-3 with TRBJ2-1; 10 nucleotides agree with TRBD1. With V trimmed by 3 bases and J by 7 bases, 6 bases remained unmatched. CDR1 is SGHTA, CDR2 FQGTGA, per germline. This CDR3 contains 15 residues. The chain's CDR3 is CASSFGQGGWNEQFF. The CDR3 DNA is TGTGCCAGCAGCTTCGGACAGGGGGGCTGGAATGAGCAGTTCTTC.

V usage is TRBV6-2 or TRBV6-3 and J usage is TRBJ1-1; TRBD1 matches at 9 bases. CDR1 MNHEY and CDR2 SVGEGT come from the germline V gene. The J segment lost 4 bases and the V segment lost 5 bases, leaving 17 bases of the junction unmatched. CDR3 length equals 18 residues. Written as DNA, the CDR3 is TGTGCCAGCAGTATGCGGACAGGGGTTGGGGTAACCATCACTGAAGCTTTCTTT. Residues: CASSMRTGVGVTITEAFF.

In the case of this clone: An end of the junction differs from the germline gene, which may be a read error. V gene TRBV7-7 combines with J gene TRBJ2-3, with D possibly matching TRBD2 (6 bases). Germline V gene lookup returns CDR1 SSHAT and CDR2 FNYEAQ (reference sequence). The CDR3 runs to 16 residues. DNA of the CDR3: TGTGCTAGCAGCCCCCTAGCGAACGCCCCCGGAGATACGCAGTATTTT. Its translation is CASSPLANAPGDTQYF.

The chain's CDR3 is CASSPMGQGNTGELFF. The CDR3 coding sequence is TGTGCCAGCTCACCAATGGGACAGGGCAACACCGGGGAGCTGTTTTTT. The chain uses TRBV18 and TRBJ2-2; 9 positions agree with TRBD1. With V trimmed by 2 bases and J by 2 bases, 3 bases remained unmatched. From germline, CDR1 is KGHSH and CDR2 LQKENI. The CDR3 covers 16 residues. Using reference TRBV18 and TRBJ2-2 for the parts outside the CDR3, the full variable domain is NAGVMQNPRHLVRRRGQEARLRCSPMKGHSHVYWYRQLPEEGLKFMVYLQKENIIDESGMPKERFSAEFPKEGPSILRIQQVVRGDSAAYFCASSPMGQGNTGELFFGEGSRLTVL.

The chain employs TRBV19 and TRBJ2-7; TRBD1 aligns across 7 bases. This CDR3 is 16 amino acids long. Unmatched junction bases numbered 7, after V lost 0 bases and J lost 2 bases. CDR1 and CDR2 (germline): LNHDA, SQIVND (reference sequence). The CDR3 region has the DNA TGTGCCAGTAGTATAGATATTTGGACAGGCCCCTACGAGCAGTACGTC. It is translated as CASSIDIWTGPYEQYV.

This chain joins TRBV4-1 and TRBJ2-3; no clear D. The V gene lost 4 bases and the J gene lost 0 bases, with 11 bases spanning the gap. Per germline, CDR1 MGHRA and CDR2 YSYEKL. This CDR3 is 15 amino acids long. CDR3 protein: CASSPRGTSTDTQYF. The CDR3 nucleotides read TGCGCCAGCAGCCCCCGCGGAACTAGCACAGATACGCAGTATTTT.

V is TRBV21-1 and J is TRBJ2-1; TRBD2 is the table's D call, not checked against the DNA. TRBV21-1 is marked as a pseudogene. CDR3 length: 12 amino acids. This CDR3 is CASSKRGNEQFF. DNA for the CDR3: TGTGCCAGCAGCAAGAGAGGCAATGAGCAGTTCTTC.

The V call is TRBV6-5, the J call TRBJ1-1, with 7 nucleotides matching TRBD1. Trimming cost V 6 bases and J 7 bases; bases outside gene matches: 11. Germline values: CDR1 MNHEY, CDR2 SVGAGI. The CDR3 loop spans 14 amino acids. The DNA of the CDR3 is TGTGCCAGCAGCCTACAGGGGACCGGCCATGAAGCTTTCTTT. This gives the protein CASSLQGTGHEAFF.

The chain uses TRBV19 and TRBJ1-5; D gene ambiguous. Looked up from germline, CDR1 is LNHDA and CDR2 is SQIVND (reference sequence). Trimming stripped 0 bases from V and 7 bases from J, with 13 bases between. CDR3 length: 15 amino acids. CDR3 sequence reads: CASSIDQRATQPQHF. DNA for the CDR3: TGTGCCAGTAGTATAGATCAGAGGGCAACCCAGCCCCAGCATTTT.

The V gene is TRBV19, the J gene TRBJ2-2, with a weak D call TRBD1 (6 bases). Between the trimmed V and J ends, which lost 4 bases and 4 bases, there was a span of 13 bases. Germline CDR1 and CDR2: LNHDA and SQIVND (reference sequence). CDR3 length: 15 amino acids. The CDR3 sequence is CASSTPGQRTGELFF. For the CDR3, the DNA is TGTGCCAGTAGTACCCCGGGACAACGCACCGGGGAGCTGTTTTTT.

The J gene is TRBJ1-2, the V gene TRBV24-1, with 10 bases that match TRBD1. The junction had 1 base not matched to a gene; V was cut back by 5 bases and J by 2 bases. The CDR3 spans 14 residues. Germline V gives CDR1 KGHDR, CDR2 SFDVKD. The CDR3 DNA reads as TGTGCCACCAGTGGGGGACAGGGGAACTATGGCTACACCTTC. Its protein is CATSGGQGNYGYTF.

This clone was recorded once. V is TRBV7-8 and J is TRBJ1-5, with 7 bases lining up with TRBD1. The germline V gene encodes CDR1 SGHVS and CDR2 FQNEAQ. The length of the CDR3 is 15 residues. Trimming removed 5 bases from V and 0 bases from J; junction bases left unmatched: 4. As DNA, the CDR3 is TGTGCCAGCAGCATCCGACAGGGTAGCAATCAGCCCCAGCATTTT. It encodes CASSIRQGSNQPQHF.